A selection of T cell receptor beta chains follows, all from one sample in a study of regulatory T cells in long-lasting Graves disease. TCRdb reprocessed the multiplex PCR reads via MiXCR and lists one record per CDR3 protein. The sample holds roughly 450,000 distinct CDR3 sequences; approximately 22% are singletons and the top ten take under 15%. This specimen was peripheral blood mononuclear cells (PBMCs), taken when the disease was refractory, from a patient treated with antithyroid drugs. The origin of the receptors is a female donor with Graves disease. CDR3s include the opening cysteine and the closing phenylalanine or tryptophan. Fields, in order: J gene, D gene, V gene, clone size, CDR3 protein, CDR3 DNA. D genes are given only for firm matches. Expanded clones get a size class; other rows say once, few or many, or leave the size out.

>TRBJ2-5|TRBD2|TRBV11-2|many
CASSLASGGAQETQYF
TGTGCCAGCAGCTTAGCCAGCGGGGGAGCCCAGGAGACCCAGTACTTC
>TRBJ1-5|-|TRBV28|many
CASSLFVQANQPQHF
TGTGCCAGCAGTTTATTCGTACAAGCTAATCAGCCCCAGCATTTT
>TRBJ1-2|TRBD1|TRBV12-3/TRBV12-4|many
CASSLRQGARKGYTF
TGTGCCAGCAGTTTACGACAGGGGGCACGGAAGGGCTACACCTTC
>TRBJ2-7|-|TRBV18|-
CASSPEYEQYF
TGTGCCAGCTCACCGGAGTACGAGCAGTACTTC
>TRBJ1-1|-|TRBV28|many
CASSSPGGAFF
TGTGCCAGCAGTTCGCCGGGGGGAGCTTTCTTT
>TRBJ2-3|TRBD2|TRBV15|few
CATSRVGLGDTQYF
TGTGCCACCAGCAGAGTTGGACTAGGAGATACGCAGTATTTT
>TRBJ2-3|TRBD2|TRBV24-1|few
CATSDMREGSTDTQYF
TGTGCCACCAGTGACATGCGGGAGGGGAGCACAGATACGCAGTATTTT
>TRBJ2-7|-|TRBV3-1|few
CASGGAFYEQYF
TGTGCCAGCGGTGGGGCGTTCTACGAGCAGTACTTC
>TRBJ2-2|-|TRBV24-1|few
CATSDPWGRTNTGELFF
TGTGCCACCAGTGATCCCTGGGGACGGACAAACACCGGGGAGCTGTTTTTT
>TRBJ2-4|-|TRBV12-3/TRBV12-4|few
CASSFGTSNIQYF
TGTGCCAGCAGTTTTGGTACGTCGAACATTCAGTACTTC
>TRBJ1-4|-|TRBV6-1|many
CASRRGEKLFF
TGTGCCAGCAGGCGAGGGGAAAAACTGTTTTTT
>TRBJ1-2|-|TRBV28|many
CASSLEGTRPHGYTF
TGTGCCAGCAGTTTAGAGGGGACCAGACCCCATGGCTACACCTTC
>TRBJ1-2|TRBD1|TRBV7-2|many
CASSTGQGSHGYTF
TGTGCCAGCAGTACGGGACAGGGCAGCCATGGCTACACCTTC
>TRBJ2-7|TRBD1|TRBV7-8|few
CASSKRQRGPYEQYF
TGTGCCAGCAGCAAGCGACAAAGGGGGCCCTACGAGCAGTACTTC
>TRBJ2-7|TRBD1|TRBV6-1|many
CASSLRGQALAHEQYF
TGTGCCAGCAGTCTCCGGGGACAGGCGCTCGCTCACGAGCAGTACTTC
>TRBJ1-4|TRBD1|TRBV28|many
CASRNRGGDEKLFF
TGTGCCAGCAGGAACAGGGGAGGGGACGAAAAACTGTTTTTT
>TRBJ2-3|-|TRBV12-3/TRBV12-4|few
CASSSAGTPPTDTQYF
TGTGCCAGCAGTTCCGCCGGGACACCTCCCACAGATACGCAGTATTTT
>TRBJ1-5|-|TRBV6-5|many
CASSYRQSNQPQHF
TGTGCCAGCAGTTACAGGCAGAGCAATCAGCCCCAGCATTTT
>TRBJ1-6|-|TRBV6-1|-
CASSATGIGPPLHF
TGTGCCAGCAGTGCCACAGGGATAGGGCCACCCCTCCACTTT
>TRBJ1-6|-|TRBV7-2|-
CASSLGSQHNSPLHF
TGTGCCAGCAGCTTGGGCTCACAACATAATTCACCCCTCCACTTT
>TRBJ2-7|-|TRBV14|few
CASSQEPYEQYF
TGTGCCAGCAGCCAAGAGCCCTACGAGCAGTACTTC
>TRBJ2-7|TRBD1|TRBV16|-
CASSQFQGAYEQYF
TGTGCCAGCAGCCAATTCCAGGGGGCCTACGAGCAGTACTTC
>TRBJ1-4|-|TRBV3-1|few
CASSQDKAASEKLFF
TGTGCCAGCAGCCAAGATAAGGCAGCCAGTGAAAAACTGTTTTTT
>TRBJ1-1|-|TRBV14|-
CASSQFRIGNTEAFF
TGTGCCAGCAGCCAGTTTAGGATTGGGAACACTGAAGCTTTCTTT
>TRBJ1-3|-|TRBV2|-
CASSDWGSSSGNTIYF
TGTGCCAGCAGTGATTGGGGTTCGAGCTCTGGAAACACCATATATTTT
>TRBJ2-1|TRBD2|TRBV20-1|once
CSAELAGGMNEQFF
TGCAGTGCTGAACTAGCGGGGGGGATGAATGAGCAGTTCTTC
>TRBJ2-5|TRBD1|TRBV28|many
CASSFDWDRSQETQYF
TGTGCCAGCAGTTTCGATTGGGACAGAAGTCAAGAGACCCAGTACTTC
>TRBJ2-5|TRBD2|TRBV2|many
CASRGGLAGETQYF
TGTGCCAGCAGAGGCGGGCTAGCGGGAGAGACCCAGTACTTC
>TRBJ2-2|-|TRBV19|-
CASSILGFRVNTGELFF
TGTGCCAGTAGTATCTTAGGGTTTCGCGTGAACACCGGGGAGCTGTTTTTT
>TRBJ2-2|-|TRBV5-6|-
CASSLVGAKNTGELFF
TGTGCCAGCAGCTTGGTAGGGGCGAAGAACACCGGGGAGCTGTTTTTT
>TRBJ1-2|-|TRBV3-1|-
CASSQEARVFGYTF
TGTGCCAGCAGCCAAGAAGCCAGGGTATTTGGCTACACCTTC
>TRBJ2-1|-|TRBV19|-
CASRIVGGGGEQFF
TGTGCCAGTAGAATCGTCGGAGGAGGAGGAGAGCAGTTCTTC
>TRBJ1-1|-|TRBV28|-
CASSLTDPTEASF
TGTGCCAGCAGTCTCACGGATCCCACTGAAGCTTCCTTT
>TRBJ1-4|TRBD1|TRBV18|-
CASSLTGGRNEKLFF
TGTGCCAGCTCACTGACAGGGGGTCGAAATGAAAAACTGTTTTTT
>TRBJ2-1|-|TRBV7-2|-
CASSLEQSYNEQFF
TGTGCCAGCAGCTTGGAACAGTCCTACAATGAGCAGTTCTTC
>TRBJ1-5|-|TRBV28|few
CASRRARTRAPQHF
TGTGCCAGCAGGCGCGCCAGGACCAGAGCACCCCAGCATTTT
>TRBJ2-2|TRBD1|TRBV28|-
CASSRIGTANTGELFF
TGTGCCAGCAGCCGAATCGGGACAGCGAACACCGGGGAGCTGTTTTTT
>TRBJ2-7|TRBD2|TRBV28|many
CASSFSLAGVSEQYF
TGTGCCAGCAGTTTTTCACTAGCGGGAGTATCCGAGCAGTACTTC
>TRBJ2-7|-|TRBV13|few
CASSEQGSEQYF
TGTGCCAGCTCCGAACAGGGTTCCGAGCAGTACTTC
>TRBJ2-1|TRBD1|TRBV7-9|-
CASSRTGVVNEQFF
TGTGCCAGCAGCCGGACAGGGGTTGTCAATGAGCAGTTCTTC
>TRBJ1-3|-|TRBV15|-
CATSSQQSSGNTIYF
TGTGCCACCAGCAGTCAACAGAGCTCTGGAAACACCATATATTTT
>TRBJ2-2|-|TRBV2|many
CASTGGGNTGELFF
TGTGCCTCCACCGGGGGCGGGAACACCGGGGAGCTGTTTTTT
>TRBJ1-5|-|TRBV7-2|few
CASSLGHNQPQHF
TGTGCCAGCAGCTTGGGCCACAATCAGCCCCAGCATTTT
>TRBJ2-5|TRBD2|TRBV5-6|few
CASSTGLGQETQYF
TGTGCCAGCAGCACGGGACTAGGGCAAGAGACCCAGTACTTC
>TRBJ1-5|-|TRBV7-2|-
CASSPSGVGGQPQHF
TGTGCCAGCAGCCCATCGGGGGTAGGCGGGCAGCCCCAGCATTTT
>TRBJ2-7|TRBD1|TRBV2|many
CASIWGNRGDEQYF
TGTGCCAGCATATGGGGAAACAGGGGTGACGAGCAGTACTTC
>TRBJ1-4|TRBD1|TRBV2|many
CASSGQGATNEKLFF
TGTGCCAGCAGTGGGCAGGGGGCGACTAATGAAAAACTGTTTTTT
>TRBJ2-7|TRBD1|TRBV10-3|many
CAISPGQRYEQYF
TGTGCCATCAGTCCGGGACAGCGATACGAGCAGTACTTC
>TRBJ1-2|-|TRBV5-1|few
CASSLWGLNHYGYTF
TGCGCCAGCAGCTTGTGGGGTCTTAACCACTATGGCTACACCTTC
>TRBJ1-5|-|TRBV6-1|many
CASSEAGGFQPQHF
TGTGCCAGCAGTGAAGCCGGAGGGTTTCAGCCCCAGCATTTT
>TRBJ1-1|TRBD1|TRBV10-3|-
CAISAGTGQMNTEAFF
TGTGCCATCAGTGCCGGCACGGGACAGATGAACACTGAAGCTTTCTTT
>TRBJ2-2|-|TRBV5-1|-
CASSYRVQTGLFF
TGCGCCAGCAGCTATCGGGTGCAAACGGGGCTGTTTTTT
>TRBJ1-4|-|TRBV27|few
CASSLQGSEKLFF
TGTGCCAGCAGTCTCCAGGGATCAGAAAAACTGTTTTTT
>TRBJ1-1|-|TRBV18|few
CASSPIQNTEAFF
TGTGCCAGCTCACCAATCCAGAACACTGAAGCTTTCTTT
>TRBJ2-7|-|TRBV5-6|-
CASSLLQATYEQYF
TGTGCCAGCAGCTTACTACAGGCCACCTACGAGCAGTACTTC
>TRBJ2-2|-|TRBV24-1|many
CATSDPKTPPNTGELFF
TGTGCCACCAGTGACCCCAAGACACCTCCGAACACCGGGGAGCTGTTTTTT
>TRBJ1-5|TRBD1|TRBV27|-
CASSLTTGAEPQHF
TGTGCCAGCAGTTTAACAACAGGGGCCGAGCCCCAGCATTTT
>TRBJ1-4|-|TRBV7-2|-
CASSRLGRINEKLFF
TGTGCCAGCAGCCGATTAGGCCGGATAAATGAAAAACTGTTTTTT
>TRBJ2-7|-|TRBV28|many
CASSLGSFSYEQYF
TGTGCCAGCAGTTTAGGGTCCTTCTCCTACGAGCAGTACTTC